These 12 T cell receptor beta chains came from one sample sequenced in a study of response to subunit inactivated influenza vaccine. TCRdb used MiXCR to reprocess the RT-PCR reads, holding one entry per CDR3 protein. The data contain about 170,000 distinct CDR3 sequences, about 12% of them singletons. The same specimen was also included in a second study, on T cells expressing NK-cell markers. That investigation notes: TCR beta cDNA was generated via 5'RACE template switching incorporating UMIs.

Sequencing used CD8+ T cells sorted from PBMCs, obtained roughly 12 days after vaccination. These receptor sequences come from a man aged 50-60 years who received an inactivated influenza vaccine.

This clonotype has a handful of counts. The chain is built from TRBV30 and TRBJ2-7, with D tentatively TRBD2 (5 bases). CDR3 length: 12 amino acids. The germline V gene encodes CDR1 GTSNPN and CDR2 SVGIG (reference sequence). Trimming took 3 bases from V and 2 from J, leaving 8 bases between them. This CDR3 is CAWRAGAYEQYF. The CDR3 region has the DNA TGTGCCTGGAGAGCCGGGGCCTACGAGCAGTACTTC.

This clonotype occurred many times. The chain uses TRBV28 and TRBJ2-5; D is possibly TRBD1 or TRBD2 (5 bases each). V was trimmed by 2 bases and J by 3 bases, leaving 19 bases between them. CDR1 is MDHEN and CDR2 is SYDVKM in the germline V gene. The CDR3 consists of 17 residues. CDR3 amino acids: CASSLGTEEMGEETQYF. CDR3 nucleotide sequence: TGTGCCAGCAGTTTAGGGACGGAAGAAATGGGGGAAGAGACCCAGTACTTC. The whole variable domain, filled in from reference TRBV28 and TRBJ2-5, reads DVKVTQSSRYLVKRTGEKVFLECVQDMDHENMFWYRQDPGLGLRLIYFSYDVKMKEKGDIPEGYSVSREKKERFSLILESASTNQTSMYLCASSLGTEEMGEETQYFGPGTRLLVL.

This clonotype was counted between two and nine times. The chain combines TRBV27 with TRBJ1-4, with TRBD1 matching 9 bases. The CDR3 spans 15 residues. V gave up 2 bases and J gave up 5 bases; unmatched junction bases: 3. CDR1 and CDR2 (germline): MNHEY, SMNVEV (reference sequence). CDR3 coding DNA: TGTGCCAGCAGTTTACTGGGACAGGGCAATGAAAAACTGTTTTTT. Translating gives CASSLLGQGNEKLFF.

This clonotype came up a few times. The chain joins TRBV27 to TRBJ2-2, with 8 bases matching TRBD1. Germline CDR1 is MNHEY and CDR2 is SMNVEV (reference sequence). V gave up 2 bases and J gave up 7 bases; unmatched junction bases: 3. The CDR3 length is 14 residues. Here the CDR3 DNA reads TGTGCCAGCAGTTTACAGGGGGCGGTCGGGGAGCTGTTTTTT. Its protein is CASSLQGAVGELFF.

This clonotype was counted between two and nine times. The chain links TRBV29-1 to TRBJ2-7; 8 nucleotides align to TRBD1. Germline values: CDR1 SQVTM, CDR2 ANQGSEA. Trimming took 5 bases from V and 2 from J; bases not matched to a gene: 5. CDR3 size: 13 residues. As DNA, the CDR3 is TGCAGCGTTACGACAGGGGAGGCCTACGAGCAGTACTTC. Translating it yields CSVTTGEAYEQYF.

This clonotype was picked up a small number of times. The chain couples TRBV4-3 to TRBJ2-2, with a possible D match to TRBD1 (6 bases). V was clipped by 0 bases and J by 5 bases, with 16 bases between them. Germline CDR1 and CDR2: LGHNA and YSLEER. The CDR3 is made up of 17 amino acids. CDR3 bases: TGCGCCAGCAGCCAAGATAGGACAGTCCCAGGGACCGGGGAGCTGTTTTTT. Translating it yields CASSQDRTVPGTGELFF.

The rearrangement uses TRBV12-3 or TRBV12-4 and TRBJ1-5; D is uncertain. V shed 1 base and J shed 5 bases, with 6 bases lying between them. The CDR3 loop spans 13 amino acids. CDR3 amino acids: CASSLETHQPQHF. CDR3 bases: TGTGCCAGCAGTTTAGAGACTCATCAGCCCCAGCATTTT.

This clonotype showed up many times. V is TRBV12-3 or TRBV12-4 and J is TRBJ1-1, with a possible D match to TRBD1 (6 bases). CDR3 length: 14 residues. Trimming left V 4 bases short and J 1 base short, with 10 bases between. In DNA, the CDR3 is TGTGCCAGCAGTTCTACAGGGTCGAACACTGAAGCTTTCTTT. The encoded protein is CASSSTGSNTEAFF.

The rearrangement links TRBV12-3 or TRBV12-4 to TRBJ2-7, with TRBD2 as a possible D gene (6 bases). This CDR3 has 14 amino acids. Trimming left V 5 bases short and J 3 bases short, with 14 bases between. CDR3 protein: CASSPGTPRYEQYF. DNA for the CDR3: TGTGCCAGCAGTCCCGGGACTCCCCGCTACGAGCAGTACTTC.

This chain uses TRBV24-1 with TRBJ1-2; the D is unclear. This CDR3 comprises 14 residues. The V and J ends lost 4 bases and 3 bases respectively, with 11 bases between them. Per the germline V gene, CDR1 is KGHDR and CDR2 is SFDVKD. CDR3 sequence (DNA): TGTGCCACCAGTGACCCTGCGCAGTACTATGGCTACACCTTC. Its protein product is CATSDPAQYYGYTF.

V and J are TRBV5-1 and TRBJ2-3; D not certain. The CDR3 has 11 residues. V dropped 2 bases and J dropped 4 bases, with 2 bases sitting between them. Germline lookup yields CDR1 SGHRS and CDR2 YFSETQ. Here the CDR3 reads CASSFPDTQYF. Written as DNA, the CDR3 is TGCGCCAGCAGCTTTCCAGATACGCAGTATTTT.

A few counts support this clonotype. This rearrangement joins TRBV5-1 to TRBJ2-1, with 9 bases identical to TRBD2. Germline V gives CDR1 SGHRS, CDR2 YFSETQ. Trimming cost V 4 bases and J 4 bases; bases outside gene matches: 3. CDR3 length: 14 residues. CDR3 bases: TGCGCCAGCAGCATGGCGGGGGGGTACAATGAGCAGTTCTTC. Its translation: CASSMAGGYNEQFF.